This T cell receptor (beta chain) was found in a study of shared clonotypes between healthy human individuals. Clones were sequenced by immunoSEQ multiplex PCR, and TCRdb holds only the in-frame ones, with some missing. The sample carries over a million clones, around 74% recorded once. The source material was memory CD4+ T cells sorted from blood. Noted subset: CD45RA-negative fraction. The receptor comes from a young man in good health.

In nucleotides, the CDR3 is TGTGCCAGCAGCCGACTAGCGGGAAGCACAGATACGCAGTATTTT. This codes for CASSRLAGSTDTQYF. This rearrangement joins TRBV9 to TRBJ2-3; TRBD2 matches at 11 bases. Germline-derived CDR1 and CDR2 are SGDLS and YYNGEE. After removal of 4 bases from V and 0 bases from J, the junction contained 1 base not matched to a gene. The CDR3 runs 15 residues. Looking up the rest from reference TRBV9 and TRBJ2-3 gives the full variable domain: DSGVTQTPKHLITATGQRVTLRCSPRSGDLSVYWYQQSLDQGLQFLIQYYNGEERAKGNILERFSAQQFPDLHSELNLSSLELGDSALYFCASSRLAGSTDTQYFGPGTRLTVL.